These 31 T cell receptor beta chains came from one sample sequenced in a study of shared clonotypes between healthy human individuals. Produced via immunoSEQ multiplex PCR; TCRdb's table is partial and in-frame only. In the table there are under 1,100,000 clones, about 75% of which are singletons. The sequenced sample was memory CD4+ T cells sorted from blood. Subset denoted: CD45RA-negative fraction. All receptors come from a man younger than 35 in good health.

The gene calls are TRBV5-4 and TRBJ2-3; tentatively, D is TRBD2 (5 bases). Germline-derived CDR1 and CDR2 are SGHNT and YYREEE (reference sequence). There are 15 residues in the CDR3. Trimming shortened V by 0 bases and J by 8 bases, and 16 bases separated the two germline ends. The CDR3 is CASSLGSGNLATQYF. As DNA, the CDR3 is TGTGCCAGCAGCTTGGGGTCGGGAAATCTGGCTACGCAGTATTTT.

The CDR3 loop reads CASSQLGLESDTQYF. CDR3 DNA: TGTGCCAGCAGTCAACTAGGTTTAGAGTCAGATACGCAGTATTTT. The V gene is TRBV6-5, the J gene TRBJ2-3; D possibly corresponds to TRBD2 (5 bases). Trimming shortened V by 5 bases and J by 4 bases, and 16 bases separated the two germline ends. CDR1 MNHEY and CDR2 SVGAGI come from the germline V gene. This CDR3 has 15 residues.

This rearrangement joins TRBV2 to TRBJ2-5; D tentatively fits TRBD1 or TRBD2 (6 bases each). The germline V and J ends were trimmed by 3 bases and 0 bases, with 14 bases remaining between them. This CDR3 has 16 residues. Germline V gene data show CDR1 as SNHLY and CDR2 as FYNNEI. This chain's CDR3 is CASSEESGAYQETQYF. As DNA, the CDR3 is TGTGCCAGCAGTGAGGAGTCGGGGGCTTACCAAGAGACCCAGTACTTC.

The genes are TRBV19 and TRBJ1-5; 10 bases align to TRBD1. The V gene's germline CDR1 is LNHDA and CDR2 SQIVND (reference sequence). CDR3 length: 16 amino acids. The V and J ends lost 5 bases and 6 bases, in that order; junction bases with no gene match: 10. DNA of the CDR3: TGTGCCAGTAGTCCACGAGGACAGGGGGGTGTTCAGCCCCAGCATTTT. Translation gives CASSPRGQGGVQPQHF.

This rearrangement joins TRBV7-9 to TRBJ2-7; TRBD1 matches at 7 bases. Germline CDR1 and CDR2: SEHNR and FQNEAQ (reference sequence). This CDR3 spans 15 amino acids. J lost 6 bases, V lost 3 bases, and 11 bases had no gene match. This CDR3 reads CASSFVRGSGAEQYF. In DNA form, the CDR3 reads TGTGCCAGCAGCTTTGTCAGGGGGTCAGGGGCCGAGCAGTACTTC.

This chain connects TRBV30 to TRBJ2-6, with D perhaps assigned TRBD1 or TRBD2 (6 bases each). CDR3 size: 15 residues. Germline-derived CDR1 and CDR2 are GTSNPN and SVGIG (reference sequence). Trimming cost V 4 bases and J 0 bases, with 10 bases left between them. The DNA of the CDR3 is TGTGCCTGGAAGGGGGGAAGCTCTGGGGCCAACGTCCTGACTTTC. It specifies CAWKGGSSGANVLTF.

The chain joins TRBV14 to TRBJ2-3; D could derive from TRBD1 or TRBD2 (6 bases each). The CDR3 is 14 residues long. Germline V gene sequence: CDR1 SGHDN, CDR2 FVKESK. V lost 4 bases, J lost 2 bases, and 10 bases lay in between. This CDR3 is CASSRGALTDTQYF. The CDR3 DNA sequence: TGTGCCAGCAGCCGGGGGGCCCTCACAGATACGCAGTATTTT.

This clone was detected only once. The chain recombines TRBV27 with TRBJ2-5; 13 bases match TRBD2. CDR3 size: 14 residues. Germline V gene lookup returns CDR1 MNHEY and CDR2 SMNVEV (reference sequence). V lost 5 bases to trimming and J lost 5 bases; unmatched junction nucleotides: 2. The CDR3 bases are TGTGCCAGCAGTGGACTAGCGGGAGCCGAGACCCAGTACTTC. It specifies CASSGLAGAETQYF.

The CDR3 region has the DNA TGCGCCAGCGGCGGGAGCACCCCCCTCTCCGAGCAGTACTTC. Protein sequence: CASGGSTPLSEQYF. The chain employs TRBV5-1 and TRBJ2-7, with 7 bases matching TRBD2. The trim removed 7 bases at V and 6 bases at J, leaving 13 bases unmatched. This CDR3 has 14 residues. Germline CDR1 SGHRS, CDR2 YFSETQ. Filled out from reference TRBV5-1 and TRBJ2-7, the complete variable domain reads KAGVTQTPRYLIKTRGQQVTLSCSPISGHRSVSWYQQTPGQGLQFLFEYFSETQRNKGNFPGRFSGRQFSNSRSEMNVSTLELGDSALYLCASGGSTPLSEQYFGPGTRLTVT.

This chain joins TRBV7-9 and TRBJ1-3, with 7 positions matching TRBD1. Germline values: CDR1 SEHNR, CDR2 FQNEAQ (reference sequence). V trimming: 5 bases; J trimming: 0 bases; junction bases outside the gene matches: 4. The CDR3 is made up of 15 amino acids. The CDR3 spells CASSTTGSSGNTIYF. The CDR3 nucleotides read TGTGCCAGCAGCACGACAGGGAGCTCTGGAAACACCATATATTTT.

With regard to this clone: Other DNA sequences within the sample encode an identical CDR3. The chain carries TRBV18 and TRBJ2-7; 9 nucleotides agree with TRBD1. The CDR3 runs 14 residues. Germline V gives CDR1 KGHSH, CDR2 LQKENI. V shed 3 bases and J 6 bases; nucleotides not matched to a gene: 6. CDR3 nucleotides: TGTGCCAGCTCACCGGGACAGGGAATAGGCGAGCAGTACTTC. It translates to CASSPGQGIGEQYF.

The CDR3, as DNA: TGTGCCAGCAGCCCGGGACCACCCCTATCCGAGCAGTACTTC. Translated: CASSPGPPLSEQYF. The rearrangement uses TRBV14 and TRBJ2-7; D tentatively fits TRBD1 or TRBD2 (5 bases each). Trimming took 4 bases from V and 6 from J, leaving 16 bases between them. The CDR3 runs 14 residues. From germline, CDR1 is SGHDN and CDR2 FVKESK.

This clone showed up just a few times. The V gene is TRBV5-4, the J gene TRBJ1-2; D might be TRBD1 (6 bases). V gave up 4 bases and J gave up 2 bases, with 12 bases separating them. Germline V lookup: CDR1 SGHNT, CDR2 YYREEE (reference sequence). CDR3 length: 14 amino acids. The CDR3 bases are TGTGCCAGCAGCGCGGTACAGGGAAACTATGGCTACACCTTC. Residues: CASSAVQGNYGYTF.

V usage is TRBV5-8 and J usage is TRBJ1-2; D is perhaps TRBD1 (5 bases). The CDR3 spans 14 residues. CDR1 and CDR2 from the germline V gene are SGHTS and YDEGEE. Trimming cost V 4 bases and J 5 bases, with 15 bases left between them. The CDR3 is CASSRGVRGYGYTF. The DNA for the CDR3 is TGTGCCAGCAGCCGGGGAGTCCGGGGGTATGGCTACACCTTC.

This clone has at least ten counts. V gene TRBV23-1 combines with J gene TRBJ2-7; TRBD2 aligns across 7 bases. Being an ORF, TRBV23-1 has a function that is uncertain. The V segment lost 1 base and the J segment 4 bases; nucleotides outside the gene matches: 19. The CDR3 spans 19 residues. The CDR3 is CASSQCPPGRGCGTYEQYF. The CDR3 DNA reads TGCGCCAGCAGTCAATGCCCTCCGGGGAGGGGATGCGGTACGTACGAGCAGTACTTC.

The chain joins TRBV29-1 to TRBJ2-7; TRBD2 is a possible D gene (5 bases). The CDR3 has 14 amino acids. Trimming pared 5 bases from V and 4 bases from J, leaving 18 bases between. The germline V gene has CDR1 SQVTM and CDR2 ANQGSEA. As DNA, the CDR3 is TGCAGCGTTATTAACGGACGGGGTGAATACGAGCAGTACTTC. Amino acid sequence: CSVINGRGEYEQYF.

V and J are TRBV18 and TRBJ1-3; D unclear. The CDR3 spans 16 residues. Trimming stripped 2 bases from V and 0 bases from J, with 11 bases between. Germline lookup yields CDR1 KGHSH and CDR2 LQKENI. The CDR3 reads CASSPSQQSSGNTIYF. CDR3 bases: TGTGCCAGCTCACCATCACAACAGAGCTCTGGAAACACCATATATTTT. The variable domain in full, with the rest retrieved from reference TRBV18 and TRBJ1-3, is NAGVMQNPRHLVRRRGQEARLRCSPMKGHSHVYWYRQLPEEGLKFMVYLQKENIIDESGMPKERFSAEFPKEGPSILRIQQVVRGDSAAYFCASSPSQQSSGNTIYFGEGSWLTVV.

V gene TRBV27 combines with J gene TRBJ2-6; 7 bases are a match to TRBD1. Germline V gene sequence: CDR1 MNHEY, CDR2 SMNVEV (reference sequence). CDR3 length equals 16 residues. V was clipped by 5 bases and J by 3 bases; unmatched bases: 7. The CDR3 loop reads CASSPLRGFGANVLTF. The CDR3 nucleotides are TGTGCCAGCAGTCCCCTCAGGGGGTTTGGGGCCAACGTCCTGACTTTC.

V is TRBV9 and J is TRBJ2-5; 12 bases line up with TRBD2. CDR3 length: 16 amino acids. Per the germline V gene, CDR1 is SGDLS and CDR2 is YYNGEE. The junction had 3 bases not matched to a gene; V was cut back by 2 bases and J by 1 base. This CDR3 reads CASSVTSGGFQETQYF. In DNA form, the CDR3 reads TGTGCCAGCAGCGTTACTAGCGGGGGGTTCCAAGAGACCCAGTACTTC. The variable domain in full, completed from reference TRBV9 and TRBJ2-5, reads DSGVTQTPKHLITATGQRVTLRCSPRSGDLSVYWYQQSLDQGLQFLIQYYNGEERAKGNILERFSAQQFPDLHSELNLSSLELGDSALYFCASSVTSGGFQETQYFGPGTRLLVL.

V is TRBV19 and J is TRBJ1-4, with D unresolved. Germline loops: CDR1 LNHDA, CDR2 SQIVND (reference sequence). The CDR3 length is 15 residues. With 5 bases removed from V and 8 bases from J, the gap between germline ends came to 18 bases. This chain's CDR3 is CASSQGRPSGEKLFF. The CDR3 nucleotides read TGTGCCAGTAGTCAAGGGCGGCCCTCCGGAGAAAAACTGTTTTTT. Full variable domain (remainder filled in from reference TRBV19 and TRBJ1-4): DGGITQSPKYLFRKEGQNVTLSCEQNLNHDAMYWYRQDPGQGLRLIYYSQIVNDFQKGDIAEGYSVSREKKESFPLTVTSAQKNPTAFYLCASSQGRPSGEKLFFGSGTQLSVL.

A single count supports this clone. This CDR3 reads CATFQYRQRISNQPQHF. CDR3 sequence (DNA): TGTGCCACCTTTCAATATCGACAGAGAATTAGCAATCAGCCCCAGCATTTT. This chain joins TRBV2 and TRBJ1-5, with a possible D match to TRBD1 (5 bases). Germline lookup yields CDR1 SNHLY and CDR2 FYNNEI. The ends were cut back, 10 bases at V and 0 bases at J, with 22 bases in the middle. The CDR3 loop spans 17 amino acids.

The chain is built from TRBV4-3 and TRBJ1-5; D possibly corresponds to TRBD1 (6 bases). In germline, CDR1 is LGHNA, CDR2 YSLEER. This CDR3 is built from 13 residues. Trimming removed 4 bases from V and 11 bases from J, with 15 bases in between. CDR3 coding DNA: TGCGCCAGCAGCCTTAGCCGGGGGGCGGCCCAGCATTTT. Its translation is CASSLSRGAAQHF.

V gene TRBV7-8 combines with J gene TRBJ2-3; the match to TRBD2 covers 7 bases. This CDR3 has 15 residues. Unmatched junction bases numbered 2, after V lost 1 base and J lost 1 base. CDR1 is SGHVS, CDR2 FQNEAQ, per germline. In DNA form, the CDR3 reads TGTGCCAGCAGCTTAGAGGGAGGGCGCACAGATACGCAGTATTTT. Amino acid sequence: CASSLEGGRTDTQYF.

The chain is built from TRBV27 and TRBJ1-6; 7 bases are shared with TRBD1. With V trimmed by 0 bases and J by 7 bases, 3 bases remained unmatched. This CDR3 has 15 residues. From germline, CDR1 is MNHEY and CDR2 SMNVEV (reference sequence). Here the CDR3 DNA reads TGTGCCAGCAGTTTATCGACAGGGACGAATTCACCCCTCCACTTT. Its translation: CASSLSTGTNSPLHF.

This clone appeared a single time. The chain is built from TRBV6-1 and TRBJ2-3, with D possibly matching TRBD1 (5 bases). V shed 1 base and J shed 3 bases, with 14 bases lying between them. CDR1 and CDR2 (germline): MNHNS, SASEGT. CDR3 length equals 16 residues. The CDR3 spells CASSEGAGLRTDTQYF. The CDR3 DNA is TGTGCCAGCAGTGAAGGGGCAGGGTTGAGGACAGATACGCAGTATTTT.

The gene calls are TRBV10-3 and TRBJ1-2, with D perhaps matching TRBD1 (5 bases). Germline loops: CDR1 ENHRY, CDR2 SYGVKD. The CDR3 has 17 residues. V lost 2 bases and J 6 bases, leaving 22 bases between the germline ends. Written as DNA, the CDR3 is TGTGCCATCAGTGAGGGAGGATATGTCAGGGCCCCTGATGGCTACACCTTC. Translation gives CAISEGGYVRAPDGYTF.

This clone came up a few times. The CDR3 region has the DNA TGTGCCAGCAGGGTACAGGGAACTGAAGCTTTCTTT. Its protein is CASRVQGTEAFF. The V call is TRBV6-6, the J call TRBJ1-1; a possible D gene is TRBD1 (6 bases). This CDR3 is 12 amino acids long. The V gene's germline CDR1 is MNHNY and CDR2 SVGAGI (reference sequence). V was shortened by 6 bases and J by 5 bases, with 10 bases between the two germline ends.

This chain uses TRBV5-5 with TRBJ2-6; tentatively, D is TRBD2 (5 bases). In germline, CDR1 is SGHKS, CDR2 YYEKEE (reference sequence). The length of the CDR3 is 16 residues. V was trimmed by 2 bases and J by 0 bases, leaving 9 bases between them. The DNA of the CDR3 is TGTGCCAGCAGCTTCACACTAGGCTCTGGGGCCAACGTCCTGACTTTC. Amino acids: CASSFTLGSGANVLTF.

On this clone itself: Germline is not matched at one junction end, which may reflect a read error. The V call is TRBV28, the J call TRBJ2-2, with a weak D call TRBD2 (5 bases). The CDR3 is 15 residues long. Germline-derived CDR1 and CDR2 are MDHEN and SYDVKM. The CDR3 nucleotides are TGTGCCAGCGGTTTCCCAGCGGTAAACACCGGGGAGCTGTTTTTT. This gives the protein CASGFPAVNTGELFF.

The gene calls are TRBV7-9 and TRBJ2-5, with TRBD2 matching over 8 bases. The V and J ends lost 4 bases and 7 bases, in that order; junction bases with no gene match: 14. The CDR3 has 16 residues. CDR1 and CDR2 from the germline V gene are SEHNR and FQNEAQ (reference sequence). This chain's CDR3 is CASSYRAGGSEGTQYF. The CDR3 DNA sequence: TGTGCCAGCAGCTACCGGGCGGGGGGCAGCGAAGGGACCCAGTACTTC.

The chain has TRBV25-1 and TRBJ2-2; D is possibly TRBD1 (6 bases). V was shortened by 9 bases and J by 3 bases, with 17 bases between the two germline ends. The CDR3 is 15 amino acids. CDR1 and CDR2 from the germline V gene are MGHDK and SYGVNS. CDR3 sequence: CARAGEQGDTGELFF. CDR3 coding DNA: TGTGCCAGGGCTGGCGAACAGGGAGACACCGGGGAGCTGTTTTTT.